This TCR beta chain is drawn from a study of shared clonotypes between healthy human individuals. Whole-study findings and limits: Generally, estimated richness proved larger in naive subsets than it did in memory subsets.

TCRdb's copy holds only in-frame clones and misses some; the assay was immunoSEQ multiplex PCR. The table shows around 1.9 million clones, with just over 90% occurring only once. Terminally differentiated effector memory CD45RA+ cells were left out of the naive CD8 fraction, which was CD45RO-negative and positively selected for CCR7. Trimming cost V 1 base and J 5 bases, with 13 bases left between them. Germline assignment: CDR1 SGHRS and CDR2 YFSETQ. The CDR3 length is 14 residues. Comments on this clone: As yet, its antigen is unknown.

The sample comprised naive CD8+ T cells from PBMCs. V usage is TRBV5-1 and J usage is TRBJ2-7; tentatively, D is TRBD2 (6 bases). The TCR originated in a man aged 18-30 years in good health. Some clones in this sample may be carry-over from other donors' samples. For the CDR3, the DNA is TGCGCCAGCAGCTTGCGCAGGGAGGCCGACGAGCAGTACTTC. It encodes CASSLRREADEQYF.